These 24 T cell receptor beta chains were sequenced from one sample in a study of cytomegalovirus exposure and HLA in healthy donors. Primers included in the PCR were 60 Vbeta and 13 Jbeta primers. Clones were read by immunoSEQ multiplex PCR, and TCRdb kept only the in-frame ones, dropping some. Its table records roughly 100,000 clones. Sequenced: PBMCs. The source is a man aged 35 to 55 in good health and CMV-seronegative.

CDR3: CASTKPGVGEQYF. For the CDR3, the DNA is TGTGCCAGTACAAAACCTGGAGTTGGCGAGCAGTACTTC. This chain links TRBV6-5 with TRBJ2-7; D gene ambiguous. Germline V gene data show CDR1 as MNHEY and CDR2 as SVGAGI. The CDR3 runs to 13 residues. The V end lost 9 bases, the J end lost 6 bases, and 18 bases lay between the germline ends.

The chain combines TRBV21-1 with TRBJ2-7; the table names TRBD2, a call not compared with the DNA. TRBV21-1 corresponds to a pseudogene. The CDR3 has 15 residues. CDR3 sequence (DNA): TGTGCCAGCAGCACCCTAGCGGGGGGGCCCTACGAGCAGTACTTC. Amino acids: CASSTLAGGPYEQYF.

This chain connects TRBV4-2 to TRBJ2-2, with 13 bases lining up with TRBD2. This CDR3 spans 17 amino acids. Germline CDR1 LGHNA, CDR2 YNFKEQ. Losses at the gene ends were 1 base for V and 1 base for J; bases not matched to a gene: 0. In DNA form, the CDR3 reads TGTGCCAGCAGCCAAGGGACTAGCGGGGGGAACACCGGGGAGCTGTTTTTT. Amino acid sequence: CASSQGTSGGNTGELFF.

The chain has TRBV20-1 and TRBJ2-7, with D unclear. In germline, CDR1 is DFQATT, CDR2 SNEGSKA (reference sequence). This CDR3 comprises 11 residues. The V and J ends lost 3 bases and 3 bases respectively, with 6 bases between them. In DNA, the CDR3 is TGCAGTGCTAGTTCCATCTACGAGCAGTACTTC. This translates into CSASSIYEQYF.

In DNA form, the CDR3 reads TGCGCCAGCAAGCTAGCGGGCACAGATACGCAGTATTTT. Protein sequence: CASKLAGTDTQYF. The V gene is TRBV10-2, the J gene TRBJ2-3, with 7 positions matching TRBD2. Germline V CDR1 and CDR2: WSHSY, SAAADI. Trimming cost V 7 bases and J 1 base; bases outside gene matches: 2. This CDR3 is 13 amino acids long.

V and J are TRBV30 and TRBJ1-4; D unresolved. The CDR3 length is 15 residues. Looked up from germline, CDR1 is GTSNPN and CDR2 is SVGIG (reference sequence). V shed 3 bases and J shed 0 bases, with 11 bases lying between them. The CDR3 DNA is TGTGCCTGGAGAGGTGGGCATGCAACTAATGAAAAACTGTTTTTT. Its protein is CAWRGGHATNEKLFF.

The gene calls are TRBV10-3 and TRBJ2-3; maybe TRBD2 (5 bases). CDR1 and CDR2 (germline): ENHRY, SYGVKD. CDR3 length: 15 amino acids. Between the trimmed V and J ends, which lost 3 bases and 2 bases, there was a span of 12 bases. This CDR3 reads CAISEGRGYTDTQYF. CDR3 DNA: TGTGCCATCAGTGAAGGTCGGGGTTACACAGATACGCAGTATTTT.

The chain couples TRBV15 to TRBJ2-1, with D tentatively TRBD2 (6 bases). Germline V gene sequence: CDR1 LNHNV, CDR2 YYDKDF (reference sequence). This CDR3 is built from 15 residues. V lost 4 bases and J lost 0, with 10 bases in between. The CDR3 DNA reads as TGTGCCACCAGCACTACTAGCTTCTCCTACAATGAGCAGTTCTTC. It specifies CATSTTSFSYNEQFF.

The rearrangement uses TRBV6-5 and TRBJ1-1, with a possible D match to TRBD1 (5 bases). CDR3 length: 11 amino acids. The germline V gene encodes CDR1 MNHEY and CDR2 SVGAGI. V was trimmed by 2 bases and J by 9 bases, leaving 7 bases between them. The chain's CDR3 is CASSYGGKAFF. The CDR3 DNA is TGTGCCAGCAGTTACGGGGGGAAAGCTTTCTTT.

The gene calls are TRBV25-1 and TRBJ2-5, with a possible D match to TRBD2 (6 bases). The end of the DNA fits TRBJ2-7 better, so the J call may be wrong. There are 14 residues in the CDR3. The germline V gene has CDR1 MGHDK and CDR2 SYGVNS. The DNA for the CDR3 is TGTGCCAGCAGTGTCCCGGGAGAACTAAGCGAGCAGTACTTC. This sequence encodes CASSVPGELSEQYF.

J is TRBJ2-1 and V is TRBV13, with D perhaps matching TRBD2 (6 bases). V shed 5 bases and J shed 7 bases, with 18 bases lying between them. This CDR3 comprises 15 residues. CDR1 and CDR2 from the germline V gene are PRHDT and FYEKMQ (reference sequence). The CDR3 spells CASSGGEQGWNEQFF. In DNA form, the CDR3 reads TGTGCCAGCAGCGGAGGGGAGCAGGGTTGGAATGAGCAGTTCTTC.

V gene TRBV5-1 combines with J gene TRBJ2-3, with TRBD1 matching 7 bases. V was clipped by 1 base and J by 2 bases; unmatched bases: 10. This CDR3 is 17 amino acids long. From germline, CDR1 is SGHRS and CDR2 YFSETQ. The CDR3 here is CASSLSDLTGHTDTQYF. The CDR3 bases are TGCGCCAGCAGCTTGTCGGATCTGACAGGGCACACAGATACGCAGTATTTT.

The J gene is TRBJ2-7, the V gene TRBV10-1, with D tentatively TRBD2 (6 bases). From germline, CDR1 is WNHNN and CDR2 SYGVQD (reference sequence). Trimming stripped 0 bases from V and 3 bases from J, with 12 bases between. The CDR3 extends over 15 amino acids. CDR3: CASSESTGSIYEQYF. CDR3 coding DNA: TGCGCCAGCAGTGAGTCGACCGGGAGTATCTACGAGCAGTACTTC.

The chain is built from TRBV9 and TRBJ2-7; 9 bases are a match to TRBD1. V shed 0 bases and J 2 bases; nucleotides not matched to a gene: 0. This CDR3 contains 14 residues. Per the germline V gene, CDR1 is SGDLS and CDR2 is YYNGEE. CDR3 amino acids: CASSVGQGAYEQYF. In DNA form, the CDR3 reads TGTGCCAGCAGCGTAGGACAGGGGGCCTACGAGCAGTACTTC.

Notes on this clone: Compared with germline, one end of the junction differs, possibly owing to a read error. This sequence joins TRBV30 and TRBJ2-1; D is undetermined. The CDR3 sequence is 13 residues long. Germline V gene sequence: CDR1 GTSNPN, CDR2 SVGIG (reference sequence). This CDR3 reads CAWNHGSHNEQFF. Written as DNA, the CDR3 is TGTGCCTGGAATCATGGCTCCCACAATGAGCAGTTCTTC.

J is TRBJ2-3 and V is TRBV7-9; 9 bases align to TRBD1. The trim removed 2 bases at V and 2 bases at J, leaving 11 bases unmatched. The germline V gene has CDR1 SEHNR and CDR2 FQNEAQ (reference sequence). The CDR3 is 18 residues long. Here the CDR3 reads CASSLWLGTGRTTDTQYF. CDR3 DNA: TGTGCCAGCAGCTTATGGTTGGGGACAGGGAGGACCACAGATACGCAGTATTTT.

CDR3 region: CSVGTSGAEGTQYF. CDR3 nucleotide sequence: TGCAGCGTAGGGACTAGCGGGGCTGAGGGTACGCAGTATTTT. The chain couples TRBV29-1 to TRBJ2-3; 13 positions agree with TRBD2. Germline loops: CDR1 SQVTM, CDR2 ANQGSEA. The CDR3 has 14 amino acids. The ends lost 6 bases at V and 8 bases at J; junction bases unmatched: 8.

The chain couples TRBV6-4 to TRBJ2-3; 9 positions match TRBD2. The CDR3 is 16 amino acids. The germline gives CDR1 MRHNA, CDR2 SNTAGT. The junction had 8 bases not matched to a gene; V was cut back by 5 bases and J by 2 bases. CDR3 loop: CASSPSERGDTDTQYF. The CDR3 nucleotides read TGTGCCAGCAGTCCGTCCGAGCGGGGGGACACAGATACGCAGTATTTT.

The CDR3 nucleotides are TGTGCCAGCAGCGTCGGCGGTACGGGCAATGAGCAGTTCTTC. It specifies CASSVGGTGNEQFF. The V and J genes are TRBV25-1 and TRBJ2-1; the D is unclear. In germline, CDR1 is MGHDK, CDR2 SYGVNS. There are 14 residues in the CDR3. Trimming stripped 6 bases from V and 6 bases from J, with 15 bases between. The whole variable domain, filled in from reference TRBV25-1 and TRBJ2-1, reads EADIYQTPRYLVIGTGKKITLECSQTMGHDKMYWYQQDPGMELHLIHYSYGVNSTEKGDLSSESTVSRIRTEHFPLTLESARPSHTSQYLCASSVGGTGNEQFFGPGTRLTVL.

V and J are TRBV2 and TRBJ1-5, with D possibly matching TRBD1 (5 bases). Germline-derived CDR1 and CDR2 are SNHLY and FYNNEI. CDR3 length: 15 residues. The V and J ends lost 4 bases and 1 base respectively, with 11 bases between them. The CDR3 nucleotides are TGTGCCAGCAGTGGACAGATCGTAAGCAATCAGCCCCAGCATTTT. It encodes CASSGQIVSNQPQHF.

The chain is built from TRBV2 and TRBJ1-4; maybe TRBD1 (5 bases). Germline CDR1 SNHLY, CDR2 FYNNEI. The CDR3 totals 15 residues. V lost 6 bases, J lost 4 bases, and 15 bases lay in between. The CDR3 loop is CASSPQGMGNEKLFF. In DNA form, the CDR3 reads TGTGCCAGCAGCCCTCAGGGCATGGGTAATGAAAAACTGTTTTTT. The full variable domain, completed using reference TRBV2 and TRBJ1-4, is EPEVTQTPSHQVTQMGQEVILRCVPISNHLYFYWYRQILGQKVEFLVSFYNNEISEKSEIFDDQFSVERPDGSNFTLKIRSTKLEDSAMYFCASSPQGMGNEKLFFGSGTQLSVL.

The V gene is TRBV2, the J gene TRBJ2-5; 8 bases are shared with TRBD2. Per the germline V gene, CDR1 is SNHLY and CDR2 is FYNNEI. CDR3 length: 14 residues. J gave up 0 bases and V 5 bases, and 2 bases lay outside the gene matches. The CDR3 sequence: CASSFGGDQETQYF. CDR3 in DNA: TGTGCCAGCAGTTTCGGGGGGGACCAAGAGACCCAGTACTTC.

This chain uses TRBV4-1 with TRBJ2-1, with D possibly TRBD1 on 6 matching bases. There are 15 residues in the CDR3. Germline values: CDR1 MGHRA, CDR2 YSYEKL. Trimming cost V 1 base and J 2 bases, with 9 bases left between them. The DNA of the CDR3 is TGCGCCAGCAGCCAAGGGTGGACAGCCTACAATGAGCAGTTCTTC. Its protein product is CASSQGWTAYNEQFF.

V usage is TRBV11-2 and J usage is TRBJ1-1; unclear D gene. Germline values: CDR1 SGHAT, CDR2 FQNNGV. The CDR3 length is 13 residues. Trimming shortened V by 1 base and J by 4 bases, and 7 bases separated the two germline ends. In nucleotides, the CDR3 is TGTGCCAGCAGCTTAGGTGAGGGCACTGAAGCTTTCTTT. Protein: CASSLGEGTEAFF.